The T cell receptor (beta chain) under discussion was sequenced for a study of cytomegalovirus exposure and HLA in healthy donors. The PCR ran on 60 Vbeta and 13 Jbeta primers. As handled by the study authors: Unique TCR beta chains totaled roughly 81 million in a later count, with roughly 11 million of them shared. Profiling relied on immunoSEQ multiplex PCR, and the TCRdb table lists in-frame clones only, not all of them. That table gives V, J and clone size, and the DNA gave D and trimming. This table holds about 98,000 clones, roughly 76% found once. CDR1 is MNHEY and CDR2 is SVGAGI in the germline V gene. Trimming pared 6 bases from V and 1 base from J, leaving 9 bases between. This CDR3 comprises 14 residues. To note about this clone: No antigen is known for it.

General observations from the study: Reports described diagnosis of cytomegalovirus status by the classifier as highly specific and sensitive. Usually a TCR sequence was rare, but some public TCRs were found in many donors.

This TCR derives from a human donor in good health. This chain links TRBV6-5 with TRBJ2-2; possible D gene TRBD1, 6 bases. The sequenced sample consisted of PBMCs. The CDR3 is CASRMTGNTGELFF. The CDR3 DNA reads TGTGCCAGCAGGATGACAGGGAACACCGGGGAGCTGTTTTTT.